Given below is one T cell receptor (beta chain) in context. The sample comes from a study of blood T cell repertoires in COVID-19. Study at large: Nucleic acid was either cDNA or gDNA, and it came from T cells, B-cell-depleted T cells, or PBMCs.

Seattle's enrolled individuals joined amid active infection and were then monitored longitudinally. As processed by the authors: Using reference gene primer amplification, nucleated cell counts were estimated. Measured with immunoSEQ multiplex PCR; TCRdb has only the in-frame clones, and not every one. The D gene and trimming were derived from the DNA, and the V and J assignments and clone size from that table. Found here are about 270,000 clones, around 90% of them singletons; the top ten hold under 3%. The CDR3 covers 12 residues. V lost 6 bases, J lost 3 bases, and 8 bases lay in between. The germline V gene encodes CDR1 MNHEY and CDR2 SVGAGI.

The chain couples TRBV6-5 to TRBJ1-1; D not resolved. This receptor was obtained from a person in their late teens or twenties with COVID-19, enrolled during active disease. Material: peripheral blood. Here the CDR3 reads CASSSSYTEAFF. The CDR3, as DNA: TGTGCCAGCAGCTCTTCCTACACTGAAGCTTTCTTT.